This TCR beta chain came from a study of cytomegalovirus exposure and HLA in healthy donors. Study-wide results and caveats: Later, an analysis showed that TCR beta chains associated with HLA were more clonally expanded than others that were equally common. A missense DCLRE1C variant was associated with V- and J-gene trimming of TCR beta chains in a later analysis, and an independent cohort replicated the association.

PCR was performed using 60 Vbeta and 13 Jbeta primers. Clones were read by immunoSEQ multiplex PCR, and TCRdb kept only the in-frame ones, dropping some. Here the sample table reports roughly 200,000 clones. Between the trimmed V and J ends, which lost 1 base and 0 bases, there was a span of 19 bases. CDR1 is SGHRS and CDR2 is YFSETQ in the germline V gene. The CDR3 is made up of 18 amino acids. Turning to this clone: Its specificity is unknown.

The source is a girl aged 2 to 9 in good health and CMV-seropositive. Sequencing was carried out using PBMCs. The gene calls are TRBV5-1 and TRBJ1-1, with D unclear. Written as DNA, the CDR3 is TGCGCCAGCAGCTTGCTTCGGAGGGAACATTTAATGAACACTGAAGCTTTCTTT. Amino acid sequence: CASSLLRREHLMNTEAFF.